The T cell receptor beta chain under discussion was sequenced for a study of T cell repertoires in cytomegalovirus infection. Study-level results: In two of eight donors, the top clonotype was HLA-C-restricted CMV-specific. Cumulated frequencies of public TCR beta families served to identify carriers of CMV plus the relevant HLA.

Note on this clonotype: What it binds is unknown. One junction end does not reproduce the germline sequence, and a read error may be involved.

TCRdb reprocessed the reads via MiXCR and lists one record per CDR3 protein. The sample gives nearly 650,000 distinct CDR3 sequences, about 24% of which show up once; approximately 8.2% is in the top ten. The germline V gene encodes CDR1 SNHLY and CDR2 FYNNEI. The CDR3 is 15 residues long. V is TRBV2 and J is TRBJ2-2, with D perhaps being TRBD1 or TRBD2 (6 bases each). Sequencing was done on a sample of CD8+ T cells from PBMCs. This sequence was found in a human donor in good health (CMV status not recorded). Some clones in this sample may be carry-over from other donors' samples. The chain's CDR3 is CANSEGQGGTGELFF. The CDR3 bases are TGTGCCAACAGTGAAGGCCAAGGGGGGACCGGGGAGCTGTTTTTT.